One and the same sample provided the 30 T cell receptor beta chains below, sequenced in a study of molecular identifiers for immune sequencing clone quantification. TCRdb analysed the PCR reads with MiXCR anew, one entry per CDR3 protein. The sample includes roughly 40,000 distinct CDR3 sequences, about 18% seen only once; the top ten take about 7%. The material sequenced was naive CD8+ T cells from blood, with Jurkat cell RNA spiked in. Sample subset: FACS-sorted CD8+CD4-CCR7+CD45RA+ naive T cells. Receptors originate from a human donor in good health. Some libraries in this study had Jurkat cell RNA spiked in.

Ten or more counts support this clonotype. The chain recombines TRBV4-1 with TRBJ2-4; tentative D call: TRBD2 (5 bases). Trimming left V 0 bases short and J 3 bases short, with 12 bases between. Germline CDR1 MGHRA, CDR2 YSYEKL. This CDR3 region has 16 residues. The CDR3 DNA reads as TGCGCCAGCAGCCAAGATTCGGGAAGACACAAAAACATTCAGTACTTC. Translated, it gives CASSQDSGRHKNIQYF.

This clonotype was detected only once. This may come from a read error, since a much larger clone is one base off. CDR3 nucleotides: TGTGCCAGCAGCTTAGGAAGGGACAATGAGCAGTCCTTC. Its translation is CASSLGRDNEQSF. The rearrangement links TRBV7-9 to TRBJ2-1, with TRBD1 as a possible D gene (6 bases). CDR1 is SEHNR and CDR2 is FQNEAQ in the germline V gene (reference sequence). This CDR3 is built from 13 residues.

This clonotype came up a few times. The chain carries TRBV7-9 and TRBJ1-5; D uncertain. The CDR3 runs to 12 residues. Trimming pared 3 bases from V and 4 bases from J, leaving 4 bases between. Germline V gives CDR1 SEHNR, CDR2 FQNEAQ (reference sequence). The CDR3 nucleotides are TGTGCCAGCAGCTTCACTAATCAGCCCCAGCATTTT. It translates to CASSFTNQPQHF. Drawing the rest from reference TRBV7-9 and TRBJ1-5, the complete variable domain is DTGVSQNPRHKITKRGQNVTFRCDPISEHNRLYWYRQTLGQGPEFLTYFQNEAQLEKSRLLSDRFSAERPKGSFSTLEIQRTEQGDSAMYLCASSFTNQPQHFGDGTRLSIL.

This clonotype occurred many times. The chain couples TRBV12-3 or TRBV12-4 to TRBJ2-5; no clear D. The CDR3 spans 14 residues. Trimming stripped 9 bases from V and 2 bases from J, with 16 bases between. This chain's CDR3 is CASKRSQRQETQYF. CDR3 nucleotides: TGTGCCAGTAAACGATCACAGCGACAAGAGACCCAGTACTTC.

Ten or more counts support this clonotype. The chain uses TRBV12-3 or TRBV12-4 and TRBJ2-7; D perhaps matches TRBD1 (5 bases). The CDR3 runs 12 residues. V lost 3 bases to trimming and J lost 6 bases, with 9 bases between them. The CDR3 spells CASSFSGIEQYF. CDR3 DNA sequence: TGTGCCAGCAGTTTCTCAGGGATCGAGCAGTACTTC.

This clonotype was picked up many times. This CDR3 reads CASSLQGAPYEQYF. In DNA form, the CDR3 reads TGTGCCAGCAGTTTACAGGGGGCCCCCTACGAGCAGTACTTC. This chain connects TRBV12-3 or TRBV12-4 to TRBJ2-7; 8 bases match TRBD1. Trimming removed 2 bases from V and 2 bases from J; junction bases left unmatched: 2. The CDR3 runs to 14 residues.

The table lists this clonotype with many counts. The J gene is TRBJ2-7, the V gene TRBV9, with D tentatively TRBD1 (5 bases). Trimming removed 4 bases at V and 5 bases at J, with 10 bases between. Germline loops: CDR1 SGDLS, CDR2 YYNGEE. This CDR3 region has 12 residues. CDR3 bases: TGTGCCAGCAGCCCCGACAGTAACGAGCAGTACTTC. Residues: CASSPDSNEQYF.

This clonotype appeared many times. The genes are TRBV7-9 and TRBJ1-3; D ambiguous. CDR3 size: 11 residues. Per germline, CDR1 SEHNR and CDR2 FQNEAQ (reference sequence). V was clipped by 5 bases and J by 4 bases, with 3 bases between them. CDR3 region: CASSVGNTIYF. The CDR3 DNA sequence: TGTGCCAGCAGCGTCGGAAACACCATATATTTT. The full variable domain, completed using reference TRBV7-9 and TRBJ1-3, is DTGVSQNPRHKITKRGQNVTFRCDPISEHNRLYWYRQTLGQGPEFLTYFQNEAQLEKSRLLSDRFSAERPKGSFSTLEIQRTEQGDSAMYLCASSVGNTIYFGEGSWLTVV.

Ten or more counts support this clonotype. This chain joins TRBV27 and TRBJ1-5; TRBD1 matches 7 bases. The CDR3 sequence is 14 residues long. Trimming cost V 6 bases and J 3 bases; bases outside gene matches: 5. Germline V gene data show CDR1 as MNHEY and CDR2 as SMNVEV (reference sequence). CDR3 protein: CASRPGQTNQPQHF. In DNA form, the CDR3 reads TGTGCCAGCAGACCGGGACAGACCAATCAGCCCCAGCATTTT.

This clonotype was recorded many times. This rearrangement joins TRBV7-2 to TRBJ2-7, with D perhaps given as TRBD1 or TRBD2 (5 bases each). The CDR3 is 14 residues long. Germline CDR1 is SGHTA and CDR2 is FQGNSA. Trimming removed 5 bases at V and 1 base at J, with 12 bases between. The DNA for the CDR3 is TGTGCCAGCAGCCCCGGGACGGGGTCCTACGAGCAGTACTTC. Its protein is CASSPGTGSYEQYF.

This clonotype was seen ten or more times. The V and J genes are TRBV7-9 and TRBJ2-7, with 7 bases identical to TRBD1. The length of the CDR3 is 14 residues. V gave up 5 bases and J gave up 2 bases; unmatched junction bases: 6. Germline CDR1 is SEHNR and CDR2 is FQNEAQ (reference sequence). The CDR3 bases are TGTGCCAGCAGCGTTCCGGGACAGACCTACGAGCAGTACTTC. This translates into CASSVPGQTYEQYF.

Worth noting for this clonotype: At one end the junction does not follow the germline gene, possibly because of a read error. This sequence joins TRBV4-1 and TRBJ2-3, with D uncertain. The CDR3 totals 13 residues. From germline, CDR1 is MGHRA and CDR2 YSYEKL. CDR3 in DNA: TGCGCCAGCGGCCAAGACTCGACGGATACGCAGTATTTT. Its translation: CASGQDSTDTQYF.

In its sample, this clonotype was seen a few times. The CDR3 DNA reads as TGTGCCAGCAGTTACAACCGGGACAGGGGTGCCTACGAGCAGTACTTC. Residues: CASSYNRDRGAYEQYF. The chain recombines TRBV6-2 or TRBV6-3 with TRBJ2-7; 10 bases are shared with TRBD1. V was clipped by 2 bases and J by 2 bases; unmatched bases: 6. The germline V gene encodes CDR1 MNHEY and CDR2 SVGEGT. This CDR3 has 16 amino acids.

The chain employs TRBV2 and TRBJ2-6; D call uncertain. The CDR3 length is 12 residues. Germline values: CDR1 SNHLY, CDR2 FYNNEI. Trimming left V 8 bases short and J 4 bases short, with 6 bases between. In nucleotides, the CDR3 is TGTGCCAGCCACACCGGGGCCAACGTCCTGACTTTC. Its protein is CASHTGANVLTF.

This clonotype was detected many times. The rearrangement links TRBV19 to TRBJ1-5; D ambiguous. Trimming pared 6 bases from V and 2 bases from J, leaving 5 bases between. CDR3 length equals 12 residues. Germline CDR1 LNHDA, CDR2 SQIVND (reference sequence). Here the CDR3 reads CASSRGNQPQHF. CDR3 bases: TGTGCCAGTAGCAGAGGCAATCAGCCCCAGCATTTT. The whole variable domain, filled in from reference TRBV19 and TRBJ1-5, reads DGGITQSPKYLFRKEGQNVTLSCEQNLNHDAMYWYRQDPGQGLRLIYYSQIVNDFQKGDIAEGYSVSREKKESFPLTVTSAQKNPTAFYLCASSRGNQPQHFGDGTRLSIL.

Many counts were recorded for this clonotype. This chain's CDR3 is CASSTAESEQFF. The CDR3 nucleotides are TGTGCCAGCAGCACGGCGGAGTCTGAGCAGTTCTTC. The chain has TRBV7-6 and TRBJ2-1; D remains ambiguous. The V gene's germline CDR1 is SGHVS and CDR2 FNYEAQ. This CDR3 region has 12 residues. V lost 5 bases, J lost 9 bases, and 11 bases lay in between.

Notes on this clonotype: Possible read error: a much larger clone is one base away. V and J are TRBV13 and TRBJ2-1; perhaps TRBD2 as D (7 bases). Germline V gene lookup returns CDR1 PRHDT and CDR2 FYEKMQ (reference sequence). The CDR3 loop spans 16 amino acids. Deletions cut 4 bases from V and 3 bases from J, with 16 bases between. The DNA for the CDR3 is TGTGCCAGCAGCTCCGAGGGGGGGGGGCTCTACAATGAGCAGTTCTTC. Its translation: CASSSEGGGLYNEQFF.

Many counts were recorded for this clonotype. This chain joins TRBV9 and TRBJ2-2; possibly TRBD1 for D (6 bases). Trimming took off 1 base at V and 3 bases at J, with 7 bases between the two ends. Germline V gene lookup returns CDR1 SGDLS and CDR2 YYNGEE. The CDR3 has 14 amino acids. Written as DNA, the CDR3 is TGTGCCAGCAGCGTACAGGGGTACACCGGGGAGCTGTTTTTT. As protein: CASSVQGYTGELFF.

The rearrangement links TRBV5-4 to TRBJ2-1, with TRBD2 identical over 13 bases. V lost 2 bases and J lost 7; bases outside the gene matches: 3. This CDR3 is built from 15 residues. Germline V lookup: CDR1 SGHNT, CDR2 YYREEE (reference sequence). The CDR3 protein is CASSFGLAGENEQFF. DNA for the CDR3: TGTGCCAGCAGCTTCGGACTAGCGGGAGAAAATGAGCAGTTCTTC. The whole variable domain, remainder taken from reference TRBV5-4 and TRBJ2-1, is ETGVTQSPTHLIKTRGQQVTLRCSSQSGHNTVSWYQQALGQGPQFIFQYYREEENGRGNFPPRFSGLQFPNYSSELNVNALELDDSALYLCASSFGLAGENEQFFGPGTRLTVL.

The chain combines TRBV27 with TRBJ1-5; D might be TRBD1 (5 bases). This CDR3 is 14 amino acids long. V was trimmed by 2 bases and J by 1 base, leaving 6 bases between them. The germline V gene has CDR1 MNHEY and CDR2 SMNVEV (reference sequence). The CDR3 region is CASSLGGSNQPQHF. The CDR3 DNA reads TGTGCCAGCAGTTTAGGGGGGAGCAATCAGCCCCAGCATTTT.

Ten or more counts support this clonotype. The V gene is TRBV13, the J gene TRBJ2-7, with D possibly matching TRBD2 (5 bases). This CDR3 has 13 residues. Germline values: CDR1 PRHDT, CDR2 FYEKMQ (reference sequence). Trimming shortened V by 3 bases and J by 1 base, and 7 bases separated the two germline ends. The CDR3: CASSFGRSYEQYF. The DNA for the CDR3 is TGTGCCAGCAGCTTTGGGAGATCCTACGAGCAGTACTTC.

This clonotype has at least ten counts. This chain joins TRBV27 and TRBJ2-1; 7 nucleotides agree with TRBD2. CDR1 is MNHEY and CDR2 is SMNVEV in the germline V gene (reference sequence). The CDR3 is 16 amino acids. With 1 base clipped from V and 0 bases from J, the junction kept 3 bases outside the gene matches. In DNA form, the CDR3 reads TGTGCCAGCAGTTTATATGGCGGGAGCTCCTACAATGAGCAGTTCTTC. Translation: CASSLYGGSSYNEQFF.

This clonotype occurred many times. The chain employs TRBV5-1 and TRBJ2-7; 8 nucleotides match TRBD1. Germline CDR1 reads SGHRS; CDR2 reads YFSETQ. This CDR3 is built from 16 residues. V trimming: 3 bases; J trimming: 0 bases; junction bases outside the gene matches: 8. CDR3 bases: TGCGCCAGCAGCTCACATTGGACAGGGCTCTCCTACGAGCAGTACTTC. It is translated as CASSSHWTGLSYEQYF.

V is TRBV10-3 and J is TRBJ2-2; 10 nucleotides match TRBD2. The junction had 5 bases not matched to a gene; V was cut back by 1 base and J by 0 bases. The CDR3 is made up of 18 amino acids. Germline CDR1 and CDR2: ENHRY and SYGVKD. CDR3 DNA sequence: TGTGCCATCAGTGAGTTGGGTAGCGGGAGGTCGAACACCGGGGAGCTGTTTTTT. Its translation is CAISELGSGRSNTGELFF.

The CDR3 DNA sequence: TGTGCCACCAGTGATCCCCCGGGGGGAGCGCAGTATTTT. It translates to CATSDPPGGAQYF. This sequence joins TRBV24-1 and TRBJ2-3; 7 nucleotides align to TRBD2. CDR3 length equals 13 residues. V trimming: 3 bases; J trimming: 10 bases; junction bases outside the gene matches: 6. Germline CDR1 reads KGHDR; CDR2 reads SFDVKD.

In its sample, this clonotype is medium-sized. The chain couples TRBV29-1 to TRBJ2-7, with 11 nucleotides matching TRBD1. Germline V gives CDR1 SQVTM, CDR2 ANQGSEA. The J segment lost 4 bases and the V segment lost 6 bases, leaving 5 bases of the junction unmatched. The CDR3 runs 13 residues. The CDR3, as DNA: TGCAGCGTCCGGGACAGGGGGGGTTACGAGCAGTACTTC. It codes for CSVRDRGGYEQYF.

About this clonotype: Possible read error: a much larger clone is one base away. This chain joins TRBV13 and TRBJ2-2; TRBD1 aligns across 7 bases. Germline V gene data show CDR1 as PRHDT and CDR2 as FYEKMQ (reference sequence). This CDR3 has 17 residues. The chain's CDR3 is CASSLEGGYRKAGEPFF. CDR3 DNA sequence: TGTGCCAGCAGCTTAGAAGGGGGCTACCGTAAAGCCGGGGAGCCGTTTTTT. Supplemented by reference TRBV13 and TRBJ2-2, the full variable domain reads AAGVIQSPRHLIKEKRETATLKCYPIPRHDTVYWYQQGPGQDPQFLISFYEKMQSDKGSIPDRFSAQQFSDYHSELNMSSLELGDSALYFCASSLEGGYRKAGEPFFGEGSRLTVL.

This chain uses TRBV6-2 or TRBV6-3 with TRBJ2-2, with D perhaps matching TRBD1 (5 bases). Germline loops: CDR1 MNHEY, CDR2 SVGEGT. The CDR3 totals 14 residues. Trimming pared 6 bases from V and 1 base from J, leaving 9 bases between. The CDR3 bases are TGTGCCAGCAGCCGAACAGGGAACACCGGGGAGCTGTTTTTT. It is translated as CASSRTGNTGELFF.

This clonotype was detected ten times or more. Here the CDR3 DNA reads TGTGCCGGGGGCCTGGCCGGGGAGCTGTTTTTT. Translation gives CAGGLAGELFF. The chain has TRBV6-2 or TRBV6-3 and TRBJ2-2, with D possibly TRBD1 on 6 matching bases. CDR1 is MNHEY and CDR2 is SVGEGT in the germline V gene. CDR3 length: 11 amino acids. V lost 11 bases and J 6 bases, leaving 10 bases between the germline ends.

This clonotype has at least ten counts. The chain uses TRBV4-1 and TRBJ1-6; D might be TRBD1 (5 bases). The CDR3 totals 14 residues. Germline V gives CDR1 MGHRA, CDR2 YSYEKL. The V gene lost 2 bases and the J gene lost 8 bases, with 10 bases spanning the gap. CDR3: CASSQPGLDSPLHF. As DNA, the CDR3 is TGCGCCAGCAGCCAACCAGGGTTGGATTCACCCCTCCACTTT.